Listed below are T cell receptor beta chains from one sample, sequenced in a study of blood T cell repertoires in COVID-19. The assay was immunoSEQ multiplex PCR, and TCRdb's table has in-frame clones only and misses some. The sample shows 87,000 or so clones, approximately 80% of them seen only once. The specimen was peripheral blood. The receptors shown here come from a woman in her 70s with acute or convalescent COVID-19. CDR3s include the opening cysteine and the closing phenylalanine or tryptophan. D genes are given only for firm matches. A row's size may be missing; if present it is once, few, many or a size class.

d_call j_call v_call clone_size cdr3_aa cdr3_nt
NA TRBJ2-2 TRBV12-5 NA CASDGGPNTGELFF TGTGCTAGTGACGGGGGGCCAAACACCGGGGAGCTGTTTTTT
TRBD1 TRBJ1-4 TRBV28 NA CASSSTGESNEKLFF TGTGCCAGCAGTTCAACAGGGGAATCTAATGAAAAACTGTTTTTT
NA TRBJ1-4 TRBV27 NA CASSLVGAGEKLFF TGTGCCAGCAGTTTAGTGGGGGCCGGTGAAAAACTGTTTTTT
TRBD1 TRBJ2-1 TRBV18 NA CASSPGQGSINSYNEQFF TGTGCCAGCTCACCGGGACAGGGGAGTATAAACTCCTACAATGAGCAGTTCTTC
TRBD1 TRBJ2-1 TRBV28 NA CASSLPGQTFNEQFF TGTGCCAGCAGTTTACCGGGACAGACGTTCAATGAGCAGTTCTTC
NA TRBJ1-1 TRBV19 NA CASNGLMNTEAFF TGTGCCAGTAACGGACTCATGAACACTGAAGCTTTCTTT
NA TRBJ2-1 TRBV18 few CASSPDFNEQFF TGTGCCAGCTCACCGGACTTCAATGAGCAGTTCTTC
NA TRBJ2-7 TRBV12-3/TRBV12-4 NA CASSFNRVSEQYF TGTGCCAGCAGTTTCAACAGGGTTTCCGAGCAGTACTTC
TRBD2 TRBJ2-5 TRBV7-7 NA CASSRSGEETQYF TGTGCTAGCAGTCGGAGCGGGGAAGAGACCCAGTACTTC
TRBD2 TRBJ2-5 TRBV2 NA CASMLSGGQETQYF TGTGCCAGCATGCTTAGCGGGGGTCAAGAGACCCAGTACTTC
NA TRBJ1-3 TRBV5-1 few CASSPTAGGWQGASGNTIYF TGCGCCAGCAGCCCCACCGCGGGAGGTTGGCAGGGCGCTTCAGGAAACACCATATATTTT
NA TRBJ2-3 TRBV18 NA CASSPQTTTDTQYF TGTGCCAGCTCACCACAGACAACCACAGATACGCAGTATTTT
NA TRBJ2-1 TRBV5-1 NA CASSLGGKDNEQFF TGCGCCAGCAGCTTGGGAGGGAAGGACAATGAGCAGTTCTTC
NA TRBJ1-2 TRBV5-1 NA CASSRGDYGYTF TGCGCCAGTAGCAGGGGCGACTATGGCTACACCTTC
NA TRBJ2-5 TRBV6-5 NA CASKAPGYQETQYF TGTGCCAGCAAGGCCCCGGGGTATCAAGAGACCCAGTACTTC
TRBD2 TRBJ2-2 TRBV3-1/TRBV3-2 NA CASSPWTSAGELFF TGTGCCAGCAGCCCCTGGACTAGCGCCGGGGAGCTGTTTTTT
NA TRBJ1-4 TRBV6-5 NA CASGRLTPNEKLFF TGTGCCAGCGGGAGATTAACCCCTAATGAAAAACTGTTTTTT
NA TRBJ1-2 TRBV6-1 NA CASSDVLGTTNYGYTF TGTGCCAGCAGTGATGTTTTAGGGACAACAAACTATGGCTACACCTTC
TRBD2 TRBJ2-2 TRBV5-1 NA CASSLSVAGGGTGELFF TGCGCCAGCAGCTTGTCAGTAGCGGGGGGGGGCACCGGGGAGCTGTTTTTT
TRBD1 TRBJ2-7 TRBV9 once CASSRRDSSYEQYF TGTGCCAGCAGCCGAAGGGACAGCTCCTACGAGCAGTACTTC
NA TRBJ1-1 TRBV6-5 NA CASGAIPDTEAFF TGTGCCAGCGGGGCCATACCGGACACTGAAGCTTTCTTT
TRBD1 TRBJ2-5 TRBV12-3/TRBV12-4 once CASSIPGGETQYF TGTGCCAGCAGTATTCCAGGGGGCGAGACCCAGTACTTC
TRBD1 TRBJ1-2 TRBV2 NA CASSEQGVGYTF TGTGCCAGCAGTGAACAGGGGGTTGGCTACACCTTC
NA TRBJ1-3 TRBV19 NA CASSISPGGNTIYF TGTGCCAGTAGTATATCCCCCGGGGGAAACACCATATATTTT
NA TRBJ2-1 TRBV18 once CASSGWYGEKPTASYNEQFF TGTGCCAGCTCAGGTTGGTATGGGGAGAAACCAACCGCCTCCTACAATGAGCAGTTCTTC
NA TRBJ1-5 TRBV2 NA CATTAGAFQPQHF TGTGCCACGACGGCGGGGGCTTTTCAGCCCCAGCATTTT
NA TRBJ2-5 TRBV5-1 NA CASSENQETQYF TGCGCCAGCAGTGAGAACCAAGAGACCCAGTACTTC
NA TRBJ1-1 TRBV6-4 NA CASSEAPRTEAFF TGTGCCAGCAGTGAAGCTCCGAGGACTGAAGCTTTCTTT
NA TRBJ1-1 TRBV7-8 NA CASSYRGFEAFF TGTGCCAGCAGTTATAGGGGATTCGAAGCTTTCTTT
NA TRBJ1-1 TRBV29-1 NA CSVNLQALNTEAFF TGCAGCGTTAATCTTCAGGCACTGAACACTGAAGCTTTCTTT
NA TRBJ1-2 TRBV30 NA CAWSRGAGYTF TGTGCCTGGAGTCGGGGGGCGGGCTACACCTTC
NA TRBJ2-7 TRBV30 NA CAWSGGFRSSYEQYF TGTGCCTGGAGTGGGGGCTTCCGGAGCTCCTACGAGCAGTACTTC
NA TRBJ1-1 TRBV3-1/TRBV3-2 NA CASNGGTTAEAFF TGTGCCAGCAACGGGGGAACCACGGCTGAAGCTTTCTTT
NA TRBJ2-3 TRBV2 once CASSEAQLGTQYF TGTGCCAGCAGTGAAGCGCAACTCGGTACGCAGTATTTT
NA TRBJ1-5 TRBV5-1 NA CASSFLGNQPQHF TGCGCCAGCAGCTTTCTCGGGAATCAGCCCCAGCATTTT
TRBD1 TRBJ1-2 TRBV30 NA CAWRDLKLTGGSGYTF TGTGCCTGGAGAGACTTAAAATTAACAGGGGGCTCTGGCTACACCTTC
NA TRBJ2-2 TRBV3-1/TRBV3-2 NA CASSQGGGTGELFF TGTGCCAGCAGCCAAGGAGGGGGAACCGGGGAGCTGTTTTTT
NA TRBJ1-1 TRBV2 once CASSEKRYTEAFF TGTGCCAGCAGTGAAAAGCGTTACACTGAAGCTTTCTTT